The clone carrying this T cell receptor (beta chain) was seen at least ten times. Its antigen is unknown. The germline V gene encodes CDR1 LGHNA and CDR2 YNFKEQ. The length of the CDR3 is 15 residues. The V gene lost 1 base and the J gene lost 0 bases, with 10 bases spanning the gap. Constant-segment primers and 5'RACE yielded cDNA libraries for TCR alpha and TCR beta, each carrying sample barcodes and UMIs. In TCRdb, the 5' RACE reads were re-called with MiXCR into one record per CDR3 protein. The sample records 470,000 or so distinct CDR3 sequences, roughly 25% being singletons. The data were obtained in a study of T-cell memory formation after mild COVID-19. General observations from the study: Clones shrinking between day 15 and 85 showed a balanced CD4/CD8 split, and those that grew later tilted toward CD4+. Within pre-infection memory, some responding clones were found, suggesting cross-reactive memory joined.

Material: PBMCs or a T cell subset sorted from them (not recorded which). The rearrangement joins TRBV4-2 to TRBJ2-7; D unclear. This TCR came from an adult woman who had mild COVID-19 (a few samples of this study predate the infection). Cell type and time point are not known. The CDR3 DNA reads as TGTGCCAGCAGCCAAGGGACGGCCAGCTCCTACGAGCAGTACTTC. Translating gives CASSQGTASSYEQYF.